Following are 18 T cell receptor beta chains from one sample sequenced in a study of tumor-infiltrating lymphocytes in primary liver carcinoma. Extraction also yielded germline DNA, while blood RNA was obtained from unsorted whole blood. The investigators made TCR beta cDNA from about 500 ng total RNA, using a constant-region primer. Libraries covering TCR beta were generated through three nested multiplex PCR rounds (using a slightly modified ARM-PCR). Both of the initial two PCR rounds ran for about 11 cycles and employed TRBV1-TRBV30 forward primers alongside a C-beta reverse primer. MiXCR, applied by TCRdb to the multiplex PCR reads, yields one record per CDR3 protein. The repertoire holds approximately 300,000 distinct CDR3 sequences, with around three fifths as singletons. The specimen was peripheral blood. These receptors all stem from a man aged 35-49 years with primary liver carcinoma and hepatitis B virus infection.

Concerning this clonotype: The junction differs from germline at one of its ends, possibly a read error. This chain uses TRBV11-3 with TRBJ2-2, with D perhaps TRBD2 (6 bases). This CDR3 region has 16 residues. Germline values: CDR1 SGHNT, CDR2 YENEEA. The CDR3 reads CACSLDGGRRAGELFF. The CDR3, as DNA: TGTGCCTGCAGCTTAGACGGCGGTAGGAGGGCCGGGGAGCTGTTTTTT. The whole variable domain, remainder taken from reference TRBV11-3 and TRBJ2-2, is EAGVVQSPRYKIIEKKQPVAFWCNPISGHNTLYWYLQNLGQGPELLIRYENEEAVDDSQLPKDRFSAERLKGVDSTLKIQPAELGDSAVYLCACSLDGGRRAGELFFGEGSRLTVL.

This clonotype was counted at least ten times. The chain links TRBV6-1 to TRBJ2-3; D call uncertain. Germline-derived CDR1 and CDR2 are MNHNS and SASEGT. With 2 bases removed from V and 0 bases from J, the gap between germline ends came to 9 bases. The CDR3 length is 15 residues. The CDR3 coding sequence is TGTGCCAGCAGTGAATCTGAATTTAGCACAGATACGCAGTATTTT. Translation: CASSESEFSTDTQYF.

The CDR3: CASSLVVGDTEAFF. CDR3 sequence (DNA): TGCGCCAGCAGCTTGGTCGTGGGGGACACTGAAGCTTTCTTT. The V call is TRBV5-1, the J call TRBJ1-1, with D perhaps TRBD1 (5 bases). Germline V gives CDR1 SGHRS, CDR2 YFSETQ. V dropped 0 bases and J dropped 3 bases, with 9 bases sitting between them. The CDR3 has 14 amino acids.

The chain joins TRBV7-9 to TRBJ2-1; D might be TRBD1 (6 bases). The CDR3 runs to 15 residues. The V gene lost 5 bases and the J gene lost 6 bases, with 17 bases spanning the gap. CDR1 and CDR2 (germline): SEHNR, FQNEAQ (reference sequence). CDR3 protein: CASSQDSLGVNEQFF. CDR3 coding DNA: TGTGCCAGCAGCCAGGACAGCCTAGGTGTCAATGAGCAGTTCTTC.

This clonotype was recorded many times. The chain carries TRBV5-1 and TRBJ2-5; D gene unclear. The V and J ends lost 2 bases and 0 bases respectively, with 11 bases between them. Germline V lookup: CDR1 SGHRS, CDR2 YFSETQ. CDR3 length: 15 amino acids. CDR3 bases: TGCGCCAGCAGCTTCCCCGGGCGGAACCAAGAGACCCAGTACTTC. It yields the protein CASSFPGRNQETQYF. Supplemented by reference TRBV5-1 and TRBJ2-5, the full variable domain reads KAGVTQTPRYLIKTRGQQVTLSCSPISGHRSVSWYQQTPGQGLQFLFEYFSETQRNKGNFPGRFSGRQFSNSRSEMNVSTLELGDSALYLCASSFPGRNQETQYFGPGTRLLVL.

Only one count was recorded for this clonotype. A much larger clone differs by one base, so this may be a read error. The V gene is TRBV5-1, the J gene TRBJ2-2; a weak D match, TRBD2 (5 bases). Deletions cut 2 bases from V and 6 bases from J, with 8 bases between. The CDR3 length is 13 residues. Germline V gene lookup returns CDR1 SGHRS and CDR2 YFSETQ. The CDR3 spells CASSLRRAGELFF. CDR3 DNA sequence: TGCGCCAGCAGCTTAAGGCGGGCCGGGGAGCTGTTTTTT.

On this clonotype: A junction end diverges from the germline sequence, so it may reflect a read error. The chain employs TRBV6-1 and TRBJ2-1; the match to TRBD1 covers 10 bases. CDR3 length: 15 residues. Germline CDR1 is MNHNS and CDR2 is SASEGT. The CDR3 nucleotides are TGTGCCAGCAGTGAGACAGGGGGCGCCTACAATGAGCAGTTATTC. The encoded protein is CASSETGGAYNEQLF.

Concerning this clonotype itself: A clone one base away is much larger, so this may be a read error. The chain carries TRBV29-1 and TRBJ2-7, with D perhaps matching TRBD2 (6 bases). The germline gives CDR1 SQVTM, CDR2 ANQGSEA. The germline V and J ends were trimmed by 7 bases and 5 bases, with 12 bases remaining between them. This CDR3 contains 11 residues. CDR3 bases: TGCAGCGACCGGAGGGCCGACGAGCAGTACTTC. This gives the protein CSDRRADEQYF.

This clonotype was seen only once. A much larger clone differs from this one at a single base, so this may be a read error. V gene TRBV6-1 combines with J gene TRBJ1-4, with a possible D match to TRBD1 (6 bases). This CDR3 spans 14 amino acids. Germline V CDR1 and CDR2: MNHNS, SASEGT. The CDR3 here is CAGSHGQSNEKLFF. DNA for the CDR3: TGTGCCGGCAGTCACGGACAGAGTAATGAAAAACTGTTTTTT.

Ten or more counts support this clonotype. The rearrangement joins TRBV4-3 to TRBJ2-3; D uncertain. CDR3 length equals 14 residues. CDR1 and CDR2 (germline): LGHNA, YSLEER. Deletions cut 0 bases from V and 2 bases from J, with 6 bases between. The CDR3 is CASSQDRDTDTQYF. CDR3 nucleotide sequence: TGCGCCAGCAGCCAAGATAGGGACACAGATACGCAGTATTTT.

With respect to this clonotype: No conserved phenylalanine or tryptophan ends this CDR3, so it is likely a read error. The chain has TRBV11-2 and TRBJ1-4; 9 nucleotides match TRBD1. The CDR3 extends over 13 amino acids. Germline-derived CDR1 and CDR2 are SGHAT and FQNNGV. V was clipped by 6 bases and J by 7 bases; unmatched bases: 3. In nucleotides, the CDR3 is TGTGCCAGCAGTGAGACAGGGGGTGAAAAACTGTTTTCT. Protein: CASSETGGEKLFS.

Note on this clonotype: This likely comes from a read error, as the CDR3 has no conserved phenylalanine or tryptophan at its end. The chain links TRBV10-3 to TRBJ1-5; 7 nucleotides align to TRBD1. With V trimmed by 5 bases and J by 7 bases, 5 bases remained unmatched. The CDR3 runs 13 residues. Germline V gene sequence: CDR1 ENHRY, CDR2 SYGVKD. CDR3 coding DNA: TGTGCCATCAGTATAGACAGGGCGCAGCCCCAGCATTCT. It is translated as CAISIDRAQPQHS.

This clonotype has a single count. This sequence joins TRBV12-5 and TRBJ2-1, with TRBD2 identical over 9 bases. CDR1 LGHNT and CDR2 FRNRAP come from the germline V gene. The CDR3 runs 17 residues. V lost 3 bases, J lost 2 bases, and 8 bases stayed unmatched. CDR3 region: CASGFDPSGRPYNEQFF. In DNA, the CDR3 is TGTGCTAGTGGTTTTGACCCGAGCGGGAGGCCCTACAATGAGCAGTTCTTC.

This clonotype has ten or more counts. V gene TRBV12-3 or TRBV12-4 combines with J gene TRBJ1-2; D might be TRBD1 (5 bases). CDR3 length equals 14 residues. V was pared by 3 bases and J by 4 bases, with 12 bases between. CDR3 nucleotide sequence: TGTGCCAGCAGTTTTGACAGATTATTCTATGGCTACACCTTC. Protein: CASSFDRLFYGYTF.

Comment on this clonotype: A read error is possible here, since a much larger clone lies one base away. This chain joins TRBV29-1 and TRBJ2-1; TRBD2 agrees at 8 bases. Looked up from germline, CDR1 is SQVTM and CDR2 is ANQGSEA. The CDR3 is 12 amino acids. CDR3 nucleotides: TGCAGCGCCCCCAGCGGGAGATATGAGCAGTCCTTC. Translation gives CSAPSGRYEQSF.

Regarding this clonotype: A much larger clonotype is one base distant, so this may be a read error. The V call is TRBV29-1, the J call TRBJ1-2; D is undetermined. Germline CDR1 is SQVTM and CDR2 is ANQGSEA. This CDR3 region has 8 residues. Here the CDR3 reads CSHRGCTF. CDR3 nucleotides: TGCAGCCACAGAGGCTGCACCTTC.

V and J are TRBV6-6 and TRBJ2-5, with TRBD2 matching 13 bases. Trimming took 5 bases from V and 5 from J; bases not matched to a gene: 8. The CDR3 totals 16 residues. Per the germline V gene, CDR1 is MNHNY and CDR2 is SVGAGI (reference sequence). CDR3 DNA: TGTGCCAGCAGTGCCCAACCGGGACTAGCGGGGGAGACCCAGTACTTC. Translation gives CASSAQPGLAGETQYF.

For this clonotype: Possible read error: a much larger clone is one base away. The genes are TRBV6-5 and TRBJ1-2; tentatively, D is TRBD1 (5 bases). V was clipped by 8 bases and J by 8 bases, with 21 bases between them. This CDR3 is built from 14 residues. The V gene's germline CDR1 is MNHEY and CDR2 SVGAGI. The CDR3, as DNA: TGTGCCAGCCGGACCACGGGACTGGGAAGCGGCTACACCTTC. Amino acid sequence: CASRTTGLGSGYTF.